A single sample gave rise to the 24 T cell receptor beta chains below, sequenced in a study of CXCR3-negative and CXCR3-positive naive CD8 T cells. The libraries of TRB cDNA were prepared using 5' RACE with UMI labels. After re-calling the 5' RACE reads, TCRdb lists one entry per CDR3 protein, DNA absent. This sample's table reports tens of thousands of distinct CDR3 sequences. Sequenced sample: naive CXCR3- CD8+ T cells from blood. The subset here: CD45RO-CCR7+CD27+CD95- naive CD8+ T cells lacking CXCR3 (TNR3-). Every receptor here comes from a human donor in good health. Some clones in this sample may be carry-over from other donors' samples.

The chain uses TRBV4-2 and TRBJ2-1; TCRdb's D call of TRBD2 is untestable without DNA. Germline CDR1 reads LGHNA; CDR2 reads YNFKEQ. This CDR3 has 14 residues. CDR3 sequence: CASRRDLSYNEQFF.

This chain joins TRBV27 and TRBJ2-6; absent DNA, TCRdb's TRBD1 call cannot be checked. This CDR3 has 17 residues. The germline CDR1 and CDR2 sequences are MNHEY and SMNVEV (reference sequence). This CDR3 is CASSPVPVGSGANVLTF.

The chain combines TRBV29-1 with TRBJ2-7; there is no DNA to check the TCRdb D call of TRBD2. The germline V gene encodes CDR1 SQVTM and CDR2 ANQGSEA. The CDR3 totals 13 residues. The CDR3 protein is CSVQGFPPREQYF.

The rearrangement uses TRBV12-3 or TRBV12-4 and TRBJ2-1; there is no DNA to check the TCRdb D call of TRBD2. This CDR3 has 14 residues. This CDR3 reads CASSFQRGDNEQFF.

The CDR3 loop is CASSSGGFREKLFF. V is TRBV11-3 and J is TRBJ1-4; TCRdb proposes TRBD1, but this gene call is untestable without DNA. CDR1 is SGHNT, CDR2 YENEEA, per germline. The CDR3 spans 14 residues.

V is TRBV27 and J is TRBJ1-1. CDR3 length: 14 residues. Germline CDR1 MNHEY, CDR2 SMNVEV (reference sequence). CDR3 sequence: CASRVGVTRAEAFF.

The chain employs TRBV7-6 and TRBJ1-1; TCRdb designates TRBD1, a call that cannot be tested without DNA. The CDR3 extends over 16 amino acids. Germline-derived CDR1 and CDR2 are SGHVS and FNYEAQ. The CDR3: CASSQGQGEVNTEAFF.

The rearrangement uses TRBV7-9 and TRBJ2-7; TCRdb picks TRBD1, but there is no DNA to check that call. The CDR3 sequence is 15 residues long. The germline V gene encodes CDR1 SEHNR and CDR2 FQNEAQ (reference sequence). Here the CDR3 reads CASSLGLGRTNEQYF.

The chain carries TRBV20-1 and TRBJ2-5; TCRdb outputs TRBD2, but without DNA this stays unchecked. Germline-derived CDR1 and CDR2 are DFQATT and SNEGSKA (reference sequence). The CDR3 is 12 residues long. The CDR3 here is CSARLGGQTQYF.

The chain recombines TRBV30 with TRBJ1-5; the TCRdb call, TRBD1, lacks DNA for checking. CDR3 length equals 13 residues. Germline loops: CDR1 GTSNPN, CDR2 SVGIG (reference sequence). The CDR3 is CAWSGGPGQPQHF.

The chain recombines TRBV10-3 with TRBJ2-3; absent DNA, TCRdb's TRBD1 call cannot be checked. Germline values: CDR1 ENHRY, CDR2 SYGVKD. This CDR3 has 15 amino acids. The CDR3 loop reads CAISESTWAADTQYF.

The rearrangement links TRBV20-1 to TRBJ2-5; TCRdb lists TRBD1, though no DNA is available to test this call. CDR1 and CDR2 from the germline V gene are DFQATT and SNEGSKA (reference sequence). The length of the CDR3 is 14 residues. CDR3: CSARAGGTAETQYF.

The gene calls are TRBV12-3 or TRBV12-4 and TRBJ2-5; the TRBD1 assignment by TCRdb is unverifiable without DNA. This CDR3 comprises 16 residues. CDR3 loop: CASSALLQGYQETQYF.

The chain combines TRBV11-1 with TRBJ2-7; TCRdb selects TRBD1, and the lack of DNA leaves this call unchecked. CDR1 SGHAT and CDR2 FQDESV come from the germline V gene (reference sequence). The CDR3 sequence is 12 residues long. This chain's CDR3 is CASSWDRGEQYF.

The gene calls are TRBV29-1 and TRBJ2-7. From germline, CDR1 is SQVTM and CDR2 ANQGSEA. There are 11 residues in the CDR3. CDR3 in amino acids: CSVVTSYEQYF.

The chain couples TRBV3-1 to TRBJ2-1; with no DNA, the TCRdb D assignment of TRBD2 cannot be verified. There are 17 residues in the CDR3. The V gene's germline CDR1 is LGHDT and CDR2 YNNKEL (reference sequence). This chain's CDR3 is CASSQGIRDYSYNEQFF.

The CDR3: CSAREDRVWPTDTQYF. The rearrangement uses TRBV20-1 and TRBJ2-3; TCRdb designates TRBD1, a call that cannot be tested without DNA. Germline V gene data show CDR1 as DFQATT and CDR2 as SNEGSKA (reference sequence). The CDR3 contains 16 residues.

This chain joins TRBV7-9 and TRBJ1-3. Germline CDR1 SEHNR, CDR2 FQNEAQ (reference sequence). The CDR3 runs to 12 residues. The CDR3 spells CASSSHMNTIYF. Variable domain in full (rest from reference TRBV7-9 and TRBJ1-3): DTGVSQNPRHKITKRGQNVTFRCDPISEHNRLYWYRQTLGQGPEFLTYFQNEAQLEKSRLLSDRFSAERPKGSFSTLEIQRTEQGDSAMYLCASSSHMNTIYFGEGSWLTVV.

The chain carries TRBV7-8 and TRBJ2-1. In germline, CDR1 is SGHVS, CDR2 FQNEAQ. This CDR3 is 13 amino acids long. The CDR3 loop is CASSLLTNNEQFF.

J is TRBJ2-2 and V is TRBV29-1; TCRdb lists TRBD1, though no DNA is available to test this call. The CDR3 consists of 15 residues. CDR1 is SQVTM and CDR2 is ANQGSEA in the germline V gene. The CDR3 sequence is CSVETYRGYAGELFF.

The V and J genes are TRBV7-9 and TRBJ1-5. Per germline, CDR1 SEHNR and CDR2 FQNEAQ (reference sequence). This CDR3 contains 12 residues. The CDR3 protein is CASSSYNQPQHF. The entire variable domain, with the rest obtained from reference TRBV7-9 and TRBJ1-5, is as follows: DTGVSQNPRHKITKRGQNVTFRCDPISEHNRLYWYRQTLGQGPEFLTYFQNEAQLEKSRLLSDRFSAERPKGSFSTLEIQRTEQGDSAMYLCASSSYNQPQHFGDGTRLSIL.

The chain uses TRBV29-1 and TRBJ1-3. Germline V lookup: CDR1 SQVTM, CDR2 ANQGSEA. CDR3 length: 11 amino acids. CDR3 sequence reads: CSAETGNTIYF.

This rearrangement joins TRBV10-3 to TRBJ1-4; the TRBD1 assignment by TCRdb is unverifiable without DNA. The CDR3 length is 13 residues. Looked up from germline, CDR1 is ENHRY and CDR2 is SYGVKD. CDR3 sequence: CAIGAGGVEKLFF.

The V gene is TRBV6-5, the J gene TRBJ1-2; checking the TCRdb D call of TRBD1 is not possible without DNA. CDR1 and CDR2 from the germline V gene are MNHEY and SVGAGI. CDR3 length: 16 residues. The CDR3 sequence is CASRRETGTFNYGYTF.